The 24 T cell receptor beta chains in this list originate from one sample, sequenced in a study of blood T cell repertoires in COVID-19. The assay was immunoSEQ multiplex PCR, and TCRdb's table has in-frame clones only and misses some. The table lists tens of thousands of clones, approximately 86% of them singletons. Sequenced material: peripheral blood. The source is a human donor with active COVID-19. The donor label of this sample is uncertain.

The chain employs TRBV5-1 and TRBJ2-7; D call uncertain. The length of the CDR3 is 15 residues. Germline CDR1 reads SGHRS; CDR2 reads YFSETQ. V was shortened by 5 bases and J by 0 bases, with 15 bases between the two germline ends. The CDR3 region is CASSPPETYSYEQYF. In nucleotides, the CDR3 is TGCGCCAGCAGTCCGCCTGAGACATACTCCTACGAGCAGTACTTC.

The chain links TRBV5-8 to TRBJ2-7, with 13 bases fitting TRBD2. In germline, CDR1 is SGHTS, CDR2 YDEGEE. After removal of 2 bases from V and 5 bases from J, the junction contained 7 bases not matched to a gene. The CDR3 extends over 16 amino acids. The CDR3 nucleotides are TGTGCCAGCAGCTTCGCGACTAGCGGGGGGTGGGACGAGCAGTACTTC. It yields the protein CASSFATSGGWDEQYF.

This chain uses TRBV29-1 with TRBJ2-1, with a tentative D call TRBD1 (6 bases). CDR3 length: 11 amino acids. From germline, CDR1 is SQVTM and CDR2 ANQGSEA. Trimming removed 7 bases from V and 7 bases from J, with 11 bases in between. CDR3 in DNA: TGCAGCGGCCAAAGGGGGAATGAGCAGTTCTTC. This gives the protein CSGQRGNEQFF.

The rearrangement uses TRBV5-1 and TRBJ2-2, with 13 bases fitting TRBD2. The CDR3 runs to 18 residues. The germline CDR1 and CDR2 sequences are SGHRS and YFSETQ. The V segment lost 2 bases and the J segment 2 bases; nucleotides outside the gene matches: 6. The CDR3 DNA reads TGCGCCAGCAGCTTCGGAGGGACTAGCGGGGTTAACACCGGGGAGCTGTTTTTT. This gives the protein CASSFGGTSGVNTGELFF.

This chain connects TRBV2 to TRBJ1-1; no clear D. CDR3 length equals 16 residues. Germline CDR1 and CDR2: SNHLY and FYNNEI. V was trimmed by 4 bases and J by 5 bases, leaving 20 bases between them. The CDR3 bases are TGTGCCAGCAGTGCAGAGACTCTCAGCTTTGGGACTGAAGCTTTCTTT. Protein sequence: CASSAETLSFGTEAFF.

J is TRBJ2-1 and V is TRBV27; 9 positions match TRBD1. This CDR3 has 14 residues. Germline V CDR1 and CDR2: MNHEY, SMNVEV (reference sequence). V lost 4 bases to trimming and J lost 7 bases; unmatched junction nucleotides: 5. The CDR3 region is CASSSGTGRNEQFF. The CDR3 nucleotides read TGTGCCAGCAGTTCCGGGACAGGGCGGAATGAGCAGTTCTTC.

The gene calls are TRBV7-2 and TRBJ1-1; 8 positions match TRBD1. The CDR3 covers 14 residues. V was pared by 4 bases and J by 6 bases, with 7 bases of the junction left unmatched. CDR1 and CDR2 from the germline V gene are SGHTA and FQGNSA. As DNA, the CDR3 is TGTGCCAGCAGCTCCTGGACAGGGAAGGCTGAAGCTTTCTTT. Protein: CASSSWTGKAEAFF.

This clone was seen a handful of times. This sequence joins TRBV28 and TRBJ2-7; TRBD2 matches 7 bases. Trimming took 3 bases from V and 3 from J; bases not matched to a gene: 8. The CDR3 spans 15 residues. The germline V gene has CDR1 MDHEN and CDR2 SYDVKM. This chain's CDR3 is CASSLGGSKIYEQYF. The CDR3 region has the DNA TGTGCCAGCAGTTTGGGAGGGAGTAAAATCTACGAGCAGTACTTC.

The chain recombines TRBV11-2 with TRBJ2-7; 9 bases match TRBD2. The germline V gene encodes CDR1 SGHAT and CDR2 FQNNGV. This CDR3 is built from 15 residues. J gave up 3 bases and V 0 bases, and 3 bases lay outside the gene matches. In DNA form, the CDR3 reads TGTGCCAGCAGCTTAGAGATTAGCGGGGGCTACGAGCAGTACTTC. Its translation: CASSLEISGGYEQYF.

This clone was seen only a few times. J is TRBJ2-1 and V is TRBV7-6; 7 bases map to TRBD2. V was clipped by 5 bases and J by 6 bases; unmatched bases: 10. Germline CDR1 is SGHVS and CDR2 is FNYEAQ. The CDR3 spans 15 residues. CDR3: CASSPRTRSRNEQFF. The CDR3 DNA is TGTGCCAGCAGCCCAAGGACTAGAAGTCGCAATGAGCAGTTCTTC. Looking up the rest from reference TRBV7-6 and TRBJ2-1 gives the full variable domain: GAGVSQSPRYKVTKRGQDVALRCDPISGHVSLYWYRQALGQGPEFLTYFNYEAQQDKSGLPNDRFSAERPEGSISTLTIQRTEQRDSAMYRCASSPRTRSRNEQFFGPGTRLTVL.

The chain joins TRBV20-1 to TRBJ2-1; weak D call: TRBD1 (6 bases). This CDR3 is built from 11 residues. Looked up from germline, CDR1 is DFQATT and CDR2 is SNEGSKA (reference sequence). V was clipped by 6 bases and J by 5 bases, with 8 bases between them. CDR3 sequence: CSAGQNNEQFF. DNA for the CDR3: TGCAGTGCCGGACAGAACAATGAGCAGTTCTTC.

The chain has TRBV7-9 and TRBJ1-2, with 7 nucleotides matching TRBD1. The CDR3 runs 13 residues. Germline CDR1 SEHNR, CDR2 FQNEAQ (reference sequence). V trimming: 1 base; J trimming: 6 bases; junction bases outside the gene matches: 2. Written as DNA, the CDR3 is TGTGCCAGCAGCTTAGGGCAGGGGGATGGCTACACCTTC. Residues: CASSLGQGDGYTF. The whole variable domain, remainder taken from reference TRBV7-9 and TRBJ1-2, is DTGVSQNPRHKITKRGQNVTFRCDPISEHNRLYWYRQTLGQGPEFLTYFQNEAQLEKSRLLSDRFSAERPKGSFSTLEIQRTEQGDSAMYLCASSLGQGDGYTFGSGTRLTVV.

The V and J genes are TRBV2 and TRBJ2-2; D is possibly TRBD2 (7 bases). Per germline, CDR1 SNHLY and CDR2 FYNNEI. Trimming cost V 8 bases and J 5 bases, with 15 bases left between them. The CDR3 covers 14 residues. CDR3 protein: CASWPGEGTGELFF. CDR3 nucleotide sequence: TGTGCCAGCTGGCCAGGGGAGGGTACCGGGGAGCTGTTTTTT.

The chain links TRBV3-1 (or the pseudogene TRBV3-2) to TRBJ2-7, with D perhaps matching TRBD2 (5 bases). The CDR3 has 17 residues. Trimming took off 1 base at V and 7 bases at J, with 23 bases between the two ends. The germline CDR1 and CDR2 sequences are LGHDT and YNNKEL (reference sequence). CDR3 sequence reads: CASSQVSGVAPLKEQYF. CDR3 DNA sequence: TGTGCCAGCAGCCAAGTGTCGGGCGTAGCGCCTTTGAAGGAGCAGTACTTC.

To note about this clone: Other DNA sequences within the sample encode an identical CDR3. This chain uses TRBV5-1 with TRBJ2-2; a weak D match, TRBD1 (6 bases). Looked up from germline, CDR1 is SGHRS and CDR2 is YFSETQ. The CDR3 consists of 14 residues. The V end was cut by 2 bases, the J end by 2 bases, with 7 bases between. CDR3 DNA sequence: TGCGCCAGCAGCTTCAGGGGAAACACCGGGGAGCTGTTTTTT. This codes for CASSFRGNTGELFF.

This chain connects TRBV2 to TRBJ2-1, with D maybe TRBD2 (6 bases). The CDR3 covers 13 residues. The V end lost 7 bases, the J end lost 7 bases, and 14 bases lay between the germline ends. CDR1 and CDR2 (germline): SNHLY, FYNNEI. The DNA of the CDR3 is TGTGCCAGCAAGCTGGGTGCGGGGAATGAGCAGTTCTTC. It translates to CASKLGAGNEQFF.

The rearrangement joins TRBV7-3 to TRBJ2-3, with D tentatively TRBD1 (5 bases). V dropped 5 bases and J dropped 1 base, with 13 bases sitting between them. From germline, CDR1 is SGHTA and CDR2 FQGTGA. The CDR3 runs 15 residues. The CDR3 nucleotides read TGTGCCAGCAGCCCCCTCCAAGGGGGCACAGATACGCAGTATTTT. Translating gives CASSPLQGGTDTQYF.

The chain uses TRBV11-3 and TRBJ2-7; 8 bases are shared with TRBD1. The CDR3 contains 15 residues. Looked up from germline, CDR1 is SGHNT and CDR2 is YENEEA. Trimming cost V 0 bases and J 6 bases; bases outside gene matches: 7. The CDR3 loop reads CASSLEEDREAEQYF. Written as DNA, the CDR3 is TGTGCCAGCAGCTTAGAGGAGGACAGGGAAGCCGAGCAGTACTTC.

This clone appeared a single time. This chain connects TRBV4-2 to TRBJ1-6; D is perhaps TRBD1 (5 bases). Germline CDR1 and CDR2: LGHNA and YNFKEQ. The CDR3 has 13 residues. V was clipped by 0 bases and J by 10 bases, with 7 bases between them. In nucleotides, the CDR3 is TGTGCCAGCAGCCAAGATTCAGGGTCACCCCTCCACTTT. Amino acid sequence: CASSQDSGSPLHF.

The J gene is TRBJ2-1, the V gene TRBV24-1, with 8 bases matching TRBD1. The trim removed 2 bases at V and 4 bases at J, leaving 9 bases unmatched. The CDR3 sequence is 17 residues long. Germline V gene lookup returns CDR1 KGHDR and CDR2 SFDVKD. The CDR3, as DNA: TGTGCCACCAGTGATTCCACACAGGGGGGAACATACAATGAGCAGTTCTTC. Translated: CATSDSTQGGTYNEQFF.

The chain employs TRBV20-1 and TRBJ1-1; D gene unclear. Germline loops: CDR1 DFQATT, CDR2 SNEGSKA (reference sequence). The V and J ends lost 3 bases and 3 bases respectively, with 17 bases between them. This CDR3 has 15 amino acids. CDR3 protein: CSASPSAGKHTEAFF. The CDR3 nucleotides read TGCAGTGCTAGTCCTTCGGCGGGCAAACACACTGAAGCTTTCTTT.

The chain links TRBV24-1 to TRBJ2-3; D is unclear. This CDR3 is 12 amino acids long. CDR1 is KGHDR, CDR2 SFDVKD, per germline. V lost 9 bases and J 4 bases, leaving 10 bases between the germline ends. The CDR3 coding sequence is TGTGCCACCTCCGACTGGGCAGATACGCAGTATTTT. This translates into CATSDWADTQYF.

V and J are TRBV7-8 and TRBJ1-6; D perhaps matches TRBD1 (5 bases). This CDR3 comprises 13 residues. Germline CDR1 SGHVS, CDR2 FQNEAQ. Trimming pared 1 base from V and 8 bases from J, leaving 6 bases between. Here the CDR3 reads CASSLVQDSPLHF. In DNA, the CDR3 is TGTGCCAGCAGCTTAGTACAGGATTCACCCCTCCACTTT.

V is TRBV6-5 and J is TRBJ1-1, with 7 bases lining up with TRBD1. Germline CDR1 is MNHEY and CDR2 is SVGAGI. The CDR3 covers 15 residues. Losses at the gene ends were 8 bases for V and 1 base for J; bases not matched to a gene: 10. CDR3 sequence (DNA): TGTGCCAGCCTTAGGGGGCTGGAAGGGAACACTGAAGCTTTCTTT. This translates into CASLRGLEGNTEAFF.